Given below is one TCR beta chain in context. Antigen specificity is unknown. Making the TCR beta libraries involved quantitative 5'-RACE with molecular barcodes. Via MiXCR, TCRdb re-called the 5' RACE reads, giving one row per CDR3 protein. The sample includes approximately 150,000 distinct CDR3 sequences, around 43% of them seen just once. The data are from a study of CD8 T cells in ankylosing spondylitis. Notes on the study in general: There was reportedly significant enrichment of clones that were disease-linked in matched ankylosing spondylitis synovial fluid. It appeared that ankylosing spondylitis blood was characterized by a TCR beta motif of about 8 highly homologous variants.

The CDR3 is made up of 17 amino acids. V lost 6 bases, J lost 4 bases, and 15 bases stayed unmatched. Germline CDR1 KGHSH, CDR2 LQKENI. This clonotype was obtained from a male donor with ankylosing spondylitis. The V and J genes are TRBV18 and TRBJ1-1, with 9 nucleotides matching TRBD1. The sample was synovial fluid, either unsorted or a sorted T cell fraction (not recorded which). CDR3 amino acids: CASSRTRDRVPITEAFF. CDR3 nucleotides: TGTGCCAGCTCTCGTACCCGGGACAGGGTCCCCATCACTGAAGCTTTCTTT.